One and the same sample provided the 18 T cell receptor beta chains below, sequenced in a study of T cell changes during pregnancy in multiple sclerosis. Profiling relied on immunoSEQ multiplex PCR, and the TCRdb table lists in-frame clones only, not all of them. The sample lists tens of thousands of clones; around 91% were seen once. The specimen comprised peripheral blood, sampled after pregnancy. The receptors shown here come from a female donor in good health, enrolled as a control in a pregnancy study.

This clone was detected only a few times. The V call is TRBV5-6, the J call TRBJ1-1, with D unclear. This CDR3 contains 11 residues. V was pared by 5 bases and J by 8 bases, with 10 bases between. The germline V gene has CDR1 SGHDT and CDR2 YYEEEE. The CDR3 nucleotides read TGTGCCAGCAGTCGTGGAGGCGAAGCTTTCTTT. The encoded protein is CASSRGGEAFF.

The genes are TRBV5-1 and TRBJ2-7, with D tentatively TRBD1 (7 bases). In germline, CDR1 is SGHRS, CDR2 YFSETQ. The CDR3 runs 15 residues. Trimming shortened V by 1 base and J by 3 bases, and 14 bases separated the two germline ends. Written as DNA, the CDR3 is TGCGCCAGCAGCTTGCAGGGGGGCCAGGGCTACGAGCAGTACTTC. Its translation is CASSLQGGQGYEQYF.

This chain joins TRBV6-5 and TRBJ2-1; TRBD2 aligns across 9 bases. With V trimmed by 8 bases and J by 6 bases, 11 bases remained unmatched. Germline V CDR1 and CDR2: MNHEY, SVGAGI. This CDR3 spans 15 amino acids. The CDR3 region is CASALTGTSPNEQFF. The CDR3 DNA is TGTGCCAGCGCCCTGACCGGGACTAGCCCCAATGAGCAGTTCTTC.

This chain uses TRBV27 with TRBJ1-6; 9 bases fit TRBD1. The germline V gene encodes CDR1 MNHEY and CDR2 SMNVEV (reference sequence). After removal of 7 bases from V and 10 bases from J, the junction contained 14 bases not matched to a gene. The CDR3 totals 16 residues. In nucleotides, the CDR3 is TGTGCCAGCACAAATTCCCCCGGGACAGGGAGATCACCCCTCCACTTT. Translating it yields CASTNSPGTGRSPLHF.

This clone was counted once. The rearrangement uses TRBV19 and TRBJ1-5, with D unresolved. CDR3 length: 14 amino acids. CDR1 LNHDA and CDR2 SQIVND come from the germline V gene (reference sequence). The V end lost 3 bases, the J end lost 1 base, and 7 bases lay between the germline ends. CDR3 in amino acids: CASSISFSNQPQHF. The CDR3, as DNA: TGTGCCAGTAGTATTTCGTTCAGCAATCAGCCCCAGCATTTT.

The chain has TRBV9 and TRBJ1-1; possibly TRBD1 for D (5 bases). This CDR3 spans 15 amino acids. The V end was cut by 4 bases, the J end by 2 bases, with 15 bases between. Germline assignment: CDR1 SGDLS and CDR2 YYNGEE. CDR3 coding DNA: TGTGCCAGCAGCCGCACGGGGGGGTTAAACACTGAAGCTTTCTTT. This codes for CASSRTGGLNTEAFF.

The V gene is TRBV4-2, the J gene TRBJ2-1; TRBD2 agrees at 11 bases. In germline, CDR1 is LGHNA, CDR2 YNFKEQ. The CDR3 covers 18 residues. V dropped 3 bases and J dropped 0; count of bases not matched to a gene: 7. The CDR3 protein is CASSHKTSGKSSYNEQFF. The CDR3 bases are TGTGCCAGCAGCCATAAGACTAGCGGGAAGAGCTCCTACAATGAGCAGTTCTTC.

V usage is TRBV21-1 and J usage is TRBJ2-7; the table gives TRBD2 as D, unverified against the DNA. TRBV21-1 is marked as a pseudogene. CDR3 length equals 19 residues. The CDR3 here is CASTDLAGGSPTLSYEQYF. The CDR3 DNA is TGTGCCAGCACCGACCTAGCGGGGGGTTCCCCGACCCTCTCCTACGAGCAGTACTTC.

V gene TRBV12-5 combines with J gene TRBJ1-1; 8 bases fit TRBD1. This CDR3 comprises 15 residues. V trimming: 4 bases; J trimming: 0 bases; junction bases outside the gene matches: 4. The germline V gene encodes CDR1 LGHNT and CDR2 FRNRAP. CDR3 region: CASGSQGALNTEAFF. Written as DNA, the CDR3 is TGTGCTAGTGGTTCTCAGGGGGCGCTGAACACTGAAGCTTTCTTT.

The chain links TRBV7-9 to TRBJ2-7; TRBD1 matches 10 bases. The CDR3 is made up of 15 amino acids. V lost 5 bases, J lost 1 base, and 5 bases stayed unmatched. Germline-derived CDR1 and CDR2 are SEHNR and FQNEAQ (reference sequence). This CDR3 is CASSQGTGVSYEQYF. The CDR3 DNA reads as TGTGCCAGCAGCCAAGGGACAGGGGTTTCCTACGAGCAGTACTTC.

This sequence joins TRBV4-1 and TRBJ2-7; unclear D gene. V lost 3 bases and J lost 5, with 20 bases in between. The CDR3 sequence is 16 residues long. The germline V gene has CDR1 MGHRA and CDR2 YSYEKL. CDR3 region: CASSQLSQAQAHEQYF. Here the CDR3 DNA reads TGCGCCAGCAGCCAGCTCAGCCAGGCCCAGGCCCACGAGCAGTACTTC.

The J gene is TRBJ2-7, the V gene TRBV6-1; D is ambiguous. There are 14 residues in the CDR3. Trimming removed 0 bases from V and 3 bases from J, with 9 bases in between. The V gene's germline CDR1 is MNHNS and CDR2 SASEGT. The CDR3 coding sequence is TGTGCCAGCAGTGAAGCAGCGTCGGACTACGAGCAGTACTTC. Protein product: CASSEAASDYEQYF.

This rearrangement joins TRBV9 to TRBJ2-7; D perhaps matches TRBD1 (6 bases). This CDR3 spans 14 amino acids. The V end was cut by 4 bases, the J end by 5 bases, with 16 bases between. Germline CDR1 SGDLS, CDR2 YYNGEE. The CDR3 coding sequence is TGTGCCAGCAGCCGCGGGCAGGGGACCCACGAGCAGTACTTC. Translating it yields CASSRGQGTHEQYF.

The rearrangement joins TRBV10-1 to TRBJ2-1; TRBD1 aligns across 9 bases. There are 14 residues in the CDR3. Germline V gives CDR1 WNHNN, CDR2 SYGVQD (reference sequence). Trimming removed 6 bases from V and 6 bases from J; junction bases left unmatched: 6. The CDR3 spells CASSNRDRANEQFF. For the CDR3, the DNA is TGCGCCAGCAGCAACCGGGACAGGGCCAATGAGCAGTTCTTC.

J is TRBJ2-1 and V is TRBV2; 7 bases are shared with TRBD1. The CDR3 covers 14 residues. V shed 8 bases, J shed 2 bases, and the junction held 6 bases outside the gene matches. Germline-derived CDR1 and CDR2 are SNHLY and FYNNEI. Written as DNA, the CDR3 is TGTGCCAGCCCCAGACAGGGTCCCTACAATGAGCAGTTCTTC. Its translation is CASPRQGPYNEQFF. The full variable domain, in which reference TRBV2 and TRBJ2-1 provide the parts outside the CDR3, is EPEVTQTPSHQVTQMGQEVILRCVPISNHLYFYWYRQILGQKVEFLVSFYNNEISEKSEIFDDQFSVERPDGSNFTLKIRSTKLEDSAMYFCASPRQGPYNEQFFGPGTRLTVL.

The rearrangement uses TRBV4-1 and TRBJ2-7; perhaps TRBD2 as D (7 bases). The CDR3 is 12 amino acids. CDR1 MGHRA and CDR2 YSYEKL come from the germline V gene. V gave up 0 bases and J gave up 12 bases, with 12 bases separating them. CDR3 region: CASSQDTGGRYF. CDR3 coding DNA: TGCGCCAGCAGCCAAGATACGGGGGGCCGGTACTTC.

The chain has TRBV6-1 and TRBJ2-1; TRBD1 agrees at 7 bases. The J segment lost 3 bases and the V segment lost 4 bases, leaving 9 bases of the junction unmatched. The CDR3 has 16 residues. CDR1 is MNHNS, CDR2 SASEGT, per germline. CDR3 protein: CASSGRGGVRYNEQFF. CDR3 nucleotides: TGTGCCAGCAGTGGTCGAGGGGGCGTCCGCTACAATGAGCAGTTCTTC.

This clone turned up a few times. The chain combines TRBV30 with TRBJ1-1; a possible D gene is TRBD1 (5 bases). V was cut by 2 bases and J by 0 bases, with 10 bases left in between. Germline values: CDR1 GTSNPN, CDR2 SVGIG (reference sequence). The CDR3 has 14 amino acids. The CDR3 DNA sequence: TGTGCCTGGAGTATGGGGGGTTTGAACACTGAAGCTTTCTTT. It encodes CAWSMGGLNTEAFF.